This T cell receptor (beta chain) was sequenced during a study of T cells expressing NK-cell markers. Germline CDR1 is SGHRS and CDR2 is YFSETQ. This CDR3 has 14 amino acids. TCRdb reanalyzed the 5' RACE reads and collapses them to one entry per CDR3 protein, without DNA. The sample table includes about 260,000 distinct CDR3 sequences. The receptor was derived from a woman between 18 and 70 years old in good health. The genes are TRBV5-1 and TRBJ2-1; TCRdb outputs TRBD1, but without DNA this stays unchecked. Sequencing input: blood T cells: a sorted CD56 or NKG2C T cell subset, CD4+ or CD8+ T cells, or bulk PBMC T cells (not recorded which). This CDR3 is CASRQGLTWNEQFF.